The 19 T cell receptor beta chains below all came from one sample that was sequenced in a study of T-cell memory formation after mild COVID-19. TCRdb passed the 5' RACE reads through MiXCR, listing each CDR3 protein once. The sample lists roughly 450,000 distinct CDR3 sequences, 18% occurring once. Sequencing was carried out using PBMCs or a T cell subset sorted from them (not recorded which). The receptors here all came from a man aged 18 to 35 who had mild COVID-19 (a few samples of this study predate the infection). Cell type and time point are not known.

This clonotype has more than one count but fewer than ten. The chain recombines TRBV6-5 with TRBJ2-3; tentatively, D is TRBD1 or TRBD2 (6 bases each). The CDR3 spans 16 residues. The V end lost 0 bases, the J end lost 6 bases, and 16 bases lay between the germline ends. CDR1 and CDR2 from the germline V gene are MNHEY and SVGAGI. CDR3 nucleotides: TGTGCCAGCAGTTACTCCCCAAGGGGGGCGTACGATACGCAGTATTTT. Translated: CASSYSPRGAYDTQYF.

This clonotype has a handful of counts. CDR3 amino acids: CASSPPTSNGELFF. The CDR3 nucleotides read TGTGCCAGCAGTCCACCGACTAGCAACGGGGAGCTGTTTTTT. The chain has TRBV12-3 or TRBV12-4 and TRBJ2-2; the match to TRBD2 covers 7 bases. The V gene end was trimmed by 5 bases and the J gene end by 7 bases; junction bases not matched to a gene: 7. The CDR3 is 14 residues long.

The CDR3: CAWSSSHEQYF. The CDR3, as DNA: TGTGCCTGGAGTAGTAGTCACGAGCAGTACTTC. V is TRBV30 and J is TRBJ2-7; D unresolved. The CDR3 has 11 residues. Looked up from germline, CDR1 is GTSNPN and CDR2 is SVGIG (reference sequence). Trimming took 2 bases from V and 5 from J, leaving 7 bases between them.

The V and J genes are TRBV4-3 and TRBJ2-1, with 7 bases aligning to TRBD1. Germline CDR1 LGHNA, CDR2 YSLEER. The CDR3 covers 13 residues. After removal of 3 bases from V and 8 bases from J, the junction contained 4 bases not matched to a gene. In DNA form, the CDR3 reads TGCGCCAGCAGCCAGGATACAGGGGATGAGCAGTTCTTC. This translates into CASSQDTGDEQFF.

This sequence joins TRBV5-1 and TRBJ2-6, with a tentative D call TRBD1 (5 bases). The CDR3 spans 15 residues. Germline CDR1 is SGHRS and CDR2 is YFSETQ. V shed 4 bases and J shed 2 bases, with 10 bases lying between them. Written as DNA, the CDR3 is TGCGCCAGCAGCACGAGCAGGGCTGGGGCCAACGTCCTGACTTTC. Translating gives CASSTSRAGANVLTF. The whole variable domain, filled in from reference TRBV5-1 and TRBJ2-6, reads KAGVTQTPRYLIKTRGQQVTLSCSPISGHRSVSWYQQTPGQGLQFLFEYFSETQRNKGNFPGRFSGRQFSNSRSEMNVSTLELGDSALYLCASSTSRAGANVLTFGAGSRLTVL.

This clonotype turned up a few times. The chain carries TRBV6-6 and TRBJ1-1; D might be TRBD1 (6 bases). Between the trimmed V and J ends, which lost 4 bases and 5 bases, there was a span of 17 bases. The CDR3 contains 15 residues. Germline V CDR1 and CDR2: MNHNY, SVGAGI (reference sequence). CDR3 sequence (DNA): TGTGCCAGCAGTTCCCGCCAGACAGGAGGGACTGAAGCTTTCTTT. It specifies CASSSRQTGGTEAFF.

This clonotype was counted only a few times. The chain employs TRBV28 and TRBJ2-7; TRBD1 agrees at 9 bases. Germline assignment: CDR1 MDHEN and CDR2 SYDVKM. V trimming: 6 bases; J trimming: 1 base; junction bases outside the gene matches: 7. This CDR3 is built from 15 residues. The CDR3 nucleotides are TGTGCCAGCAGCCGGTCAGGGACAGGGTCCTACGAGCAGTACGTC. Translating it yields CASSRSGTGSYEQYV.

Only a few counts were recorded for this clonotype. The chain combines TRBV5-1 with TRBJ2-5; 8 bases match TRBD2. In germline, CDR1 is SGHRS, CDR2 YFSETQ. With V trimmed by 5 bases and J by 3 bases, 3 bases remained unmatched. The CDR3 is 13 amino acids. The CDR3 DNA is TGCGCCAGCAGGCGGGGGGACGAAGAGACCCAGTACTTC. This gives the protein CASRRGDEETQYF.

The chain couples TRBV7-9 to TRBJ1-4; D might be TRBD1 (5 bases). Per the germline V gene, CDR1 is SEHNR and CDR2 is FQNEAQ (reference sequence). This CDR3 comprises 15 residues. Trimming left V 5 bases short and J 7 bases short, with 17 bases between. The CDR3 here is CASSPDGPGGEKLFF. In nucleotides, the CDR3 is TGTGCCAGCAGCCCAGATGGGCCCGGGGGTGAAAAACTGTTTTTT.

This clonotype came up a few times. The chain couples TRBV11-2 to TRBJ1-1; tentatively, D is TRBD1 (5 bases). This CDR3 contains 16 residues. The ends were cut back, 6 bases at V and 1 base at J, with 18 bases in the middle. Germline V gene sequence: CDR1 SGHAT, CDR2 FQNNGV. The CDR3 loop is CASSFTRWGRNTEAFF. The CDR3 DNA is TGTGCCAGCAGTTTCACCCGATGGGGGAGGAACACTGAAGCTTTCTTT.

The chain is built from TRBV18 and TRBJ2-5; TRBD2 matches at 11 bases. V was pared by 4 bases and J by 5 bases, with 12 bases of the junction left unmatched. This CDR3 has 17 amino acids. CDR1 KGHSH and CDR2 LQKENI come from the germline V gene. The CDR3 region is CASSRKTSGGALETQYF. CDR3 bases: TGTGCCAGCTCACGGAAAACTAGCGGGGGCGCTCTGGAGACCCAGTACTTC.

CDR3 loop: CAWNSLSAEAFF. As DNA, the CDR3 is TGTGCCTGGAATTCGCTGAGCGCTGAAGCTTTCTTT. This chain uses TRBV30 with TRBJ1-1; D remains ambiguous. The germline V gene encodes CDR1 GTSNPN and CDR2 SVGIG (reference sequence). V was cut by 4 bases and J by 6 bases, with 12 bases left in between. The CDR3 totals 12 residues.

This clonotype was seen ten or more times. This chain uses TRBV20-1 with TRBJ2-7, with D unresolved. CDR1 and CDR2 from the germline V gene are DFQATT and SNEGSKA (reference sequence). Trimming left V 1 base short and J 0 bases short, with 13 bases between. The CDR3 is 15 residues long. DNA of the CDR3: TGCAGTGCTAGAGCCCCGGTTCGGTCCTCCTACGAGCAGTACTTC. This gives the protein CSARAPVRSSYEQYF.

This clonotype was seen a few times. The V and J genes are TRBV6-5 and TRBJ2-2, with D uncertain. The CDR3 extends over 12 amino acids. The V and J ends lost 4 bases and 6 bases respectively, with 6 bases between them. Germline CDR1 is MNHEY and CDR2 is SVGAGI. Here the CDR3 DNA reads TGTGCCAGCAGTTTTTTTTCCGGGGAGCTGTTTTTT. Translated, it gives CASSFFSGELFF.

The rearrangement joins TRBV4-1 to TRBJ2-1; possible D gene TRBD1, 6 bases. CDR3 size: 14 residues. Trimming removed 1 base from V and 8 bases from J, with 12 bases in between. In germline, CDR1 is MGHRA, CDR2 YSYEKL. CDR3 sequence (DNA): TGCGCCAGCAGCCAAGGCAGGGGAGAGGATGAGCAGTTCTTC. This encodes CASSQGRGEDEQFF.

This clonotype appeared a few times. The J gene is TRBJ1-1, the V gene TRBV6-5; D is unclear. The CDR3 is made up of 13 amino acids. Trimming left V 7 bases short and J 3 bases short, with 12 bases between. Looked up from germline, CDR1 is MNHEY and CDR2 is SVGAGI. The CDR3 is CASTPMYDTEAFF. CDR3 DNA sequence: TGTGCCAGCACGCCGATGTATGACACTGAAGCTTTCTTT.

This clonotype was detected only a few times. The chain links TRBV7-3 to TRBJ2-1; 8 nucleotides line up with TRBD2. This CDR3 spans 15 amino acids. Germline loops: CDR1 SGHTA, CDR2 FQGTGA. The junction had 11 bases not matched to a gene; V was cut back by 5 bases and J by 8 bases. CDR3 loop: CASSPTSGGLDEQFF. DNA of the CDR3: TGTGCCAGCAGCCCTACTAGCGGAGGGCTCGATGAGCAGTTCTTC.

This clonotype turned up a few times. The V call is TRBV28, the J call TRBJ2-4; D is possibly TRBD1 or TRBD2 (5 bases each). Looked up from germline, CDR1 is MDHEN and CDR2 is SYDVKM. V was clipped by 0 bases and J by 5 bases, with 14 bases between them. The CDR3 consists of 16 residues. The CDR3 DNA reads as TGTGCCAGCAGTTTATGGGAGATACCGGGACAAAACATTCAGTACTTC. It is translated as CASSLWEIPGQNIQYF.

This chain joins TRBV3-1 and TRBJ2-5; 7 bases align to TRBD2. Germline CDR1 reads LGHDT; CDR2 reads YNNKEL (reference sequence). This CDR3 comprises 15 residues. The V gene end was trimmed by 1 base and the J gene end by 2 bases; junction bases not matched to a gene: 4. The CDR3 spells CASSQAGGGQETQYF. The DNA for the CDR3 is TGTGCCAGCAGCCAAGCGGGGGGTGGTCAAGAGACCCAGTACTTC.